The 21 T cell receptor beta chains listed next were all sequenced from one sample in a study of T cell responses to AZD1222 COVID-19 vaccine. Measured with immunoSEQ multiplex PCR; TCRdb has only the in-frame clones, and not every one. The sample has 140,000 to 150,000 clones; roughly nine tenths are singletons. The source material was peripheral blood, sampled 28 days after the second dose of the MenACWY control vaccine. All receptors come from an adult who received the MenACWY meningococcal vaccine as a control.

The V call is TRBV28, the J call TRBJ2-5, with a possible D match to TRBD1 (6 bases). The CDR3 covers 14 residues. Trimming left V 7 bases short and J 10 bases short, with 22 bases between. Germline V gene sequence: CDR1 MDHEN, CDR2 SYDVKM. CDR3 loop: CASIPQTGPRDQYF. The DNA for the CDR3 is TGTGCCAGCATCCCCCAGACAGGCCCTAGGGACCAGTACTTC. Combining the CDR3 with reference TRBV28 and TRBJ2-5 gives the whole variable domain DVKVTQSSRYLVKRTGEKVFLECVQDMDHENMFWYRQDPGLGLRLIYFSYDVKMKEKGDIPEGYSVSREKKERFSLILESASTNQTSMYLCASIPQTGPRDQYFGPGTRLLVL.

This clone was recorded once. CDR3 DNA: TGTGCCAGCAGCACTCGACAGGGATTGGAGGCTTTCTTT. It specifies CASSTRQGLEAFF. The chain carries TRBV7-2 and TRBJ1-1, with TRBD1 identical over 7 bases. There are 13 residues in the CDR3. With 5 bases clipped from V and 11 bases from J, the junction kept 11 bases outside the gene matches. The germline CDR1 and CDR2 sequences are SGHTA and FQGNSA.

The DNA for the CDR3 is TGTGCCAGCAGGCCCGCCCTGAGCGTTGGAAACACCATATATTTT. Protein product: CASRPALSVGNTIYF. This sequence joins TRBV28 and TRBJ1-3; D is ambiguous. CDR1 and CDR2 (germline): MDHEN, SYDVKM. V lost 6 bases, J lost 3 bases, and 15 bases lay in between. The CDR3 spans 15 residues.

This clone was counted between two and nine times. The chain links TRBV7-2 to TRBJ1-2; D not certain. Trimming removed 2 bases from V and 4 bases from J, with 8 bases in between. Germline V gene sequence: CDR1 SGHTA, CDR2 FQGNSA. CDR3 length equals 13 residues. The chain's CDR3 is CASSLITVYGYTF. The CDR3 DNA is TGTGCCAGCAGCTTAATTACAGTCTATGGCTACACCTTC.

The chain links TRBV28 to TRBJ1-1; D is unresolved. Trimming removed 2 bases from V and 5 bases from J, with 15 bases in between. Germline V gene sequence: CDR1 MDHEN, CDR2 SYDVKM. The CDR3 spans 15 residues. DNA of the CDR3: TGTGCCAGCAGTTTAACGGGAGTAGCGAGGACTGAAGCTTTCTTT. Protein sequence: CASSLTGVARTEAFF.

The chain is built from TRBV19 and TRBJ2-5; the D is unclear. Trimming pared 5 bases from V and 1 base from J, leaving 14 bases between. Germline-derived CDR1 and CDR2 are LNHDA and SQIVND (reference sequence). This CDR3 is built from 15 residues. The CDR3 DNA reads as TGTGCCAGTAGTCCTAGTGGGTGGGCCCAAGAGACCCAGTACTTC. Protein: CASSPSGWAQETQYF.

This clone was counted a few times. This chain connects TRBV18 to TRBJ1-1, with D uncertain. The CDR3 is 15 amino acids. V was pared by 2 bases and J by 2 bases, with 12 bases between. Germline CDR1 reads KGHSH; CDR2 reads LQKENI. CDR3 sequence (DNA): TGTGCCAGCTCACCAAGTTCTACGGGAAACACTGAAGCTTTCTTT. Encoded protein: CASSPSSTGNTEAFF.

J is TRBJ1-2 and V is TRBV15; D is unclear. The V end lost 1 base, the J end lost 4 bases, and 16 bases lay between the germline ends. The CDR3 extends over 16 amino acids. CDR1 and CDR2 (germline): LNHNV, YYDKDF (reference sequence). The CDR3 sequence: CATSRVGSDEAYGYTF. The CDR3 DNA reads as TGTGCCACCAGCAGAGTGGGGTCGGACGAAGCCTATGGCTACACCTTC. The variable domain in full, completed from reference TRBV15 and TRBJ1-2, reads DAMVIQNPRYQVTQFGKPVTLSCSQTLNHNVMYWYQQKSSQAPKLLFHYYDKDFNNEADTPDNFQSRRPNTSFCFLDIRSPGLGDTAMYLCATSRVGSDEAYGYTFGSGTRLTVV.

The chain couples TRBV6-5 to TRBJ2-2, with 10 bases matching TRBD1. V shed 11 bases and J 5 bases; nucleotides not matched to a gene: 11. CDR3 length equals 15 residues. CDR1 and CDR2 from the germline V gene are MNHEY and SVGAGI. CDR3 sequence (DNA): TGTGCCGCCAGCATTCCGGGACAGGGGACCGGGGAGCTGTTTTTT. Translating it yields CAASIPGQGTGELFF.

V and J are TRBV6-2 or TRBV6-3 and TRBJ1-5; no clear D gene. Trimming pared 4 bases from V and 1 base from J, leaving 17 bases between. Germline CDR1 is MNHEY and CDR2 is SVGEGT. CDR3 length equals 17 residues. In nucleotides, the CDR3 is TGTGCCAGCAGTTTCCTGGACGGTAGCCCAAGCAATCAGCCCCAGCATTTT. Encoded protein: CASSFLDGSPSNQPQHF.

Only one count was recorded for this clone. V and J are TRBV11-2 and TRBJ1-4, with a weak D call TRBD1 (5 bases). Germline CDR1 SGHAT, CDR2 FQNNGV. V lost 7 bases and J 3 bases, leaving 12 bases between the germline ends. The CDR3 is made up of 14 amino acids. This CDR3 reads CASTPGPANEKLFF. As DNA, the CDR3 is TGTGCCAGCACCCCGGGGCCGGCTAATGAAAAACTGTTTTTT.

The chain joins TRBV6-1 to TRBJ1-5; D is ambiguous. Per germline, CDR1 MNHNS and CDR2 SASEGT. The CDR3 runs to 15 residues. The ends were cut back, 1 base at V and 0 bases at J, with 7 bases in the middle. The CDR3 nucleotides read TGTGCCAGCAGTGAAGGGCAGCTTAGCAATCAGCCCCAGCATTTT. Amino acid sequence: CASSEGQLSNQPQHF.

This clone was detected once. This sequence joins TRBV9 and TRBJ2-1; no firm D call. The V end was cut by 0 bases, the J end by 2 bases, with 9 bases between. This CDR3 region has 15 residues. The V gene's germline CDR1 is SGDLS and CDR2 YYNGEE. The CDR3 region is CASSVVCPTYNEQFF. The CDR3 DNA sequence: TGTGCCAGCAGCGTAGTCTGCCCTACCTACAATGAGCAGTTCTTC.

V and J are TRBV11-3 and TRBJ2-3, with 7 nucleotides matching TRBD2. After removal of 1 base from V and 2 bases from J, the junction contained 9 bases not matched to a gene. CDR1 and CDR2 (germline): SGHNT, YENEEA. The length of the CDR3 is 17 residues. For the CDR3, the DNA is TGTGCCAGCAGCTTAGGATACCGGGACTACTCCACAGATACGCAGTATTTT. Its protein product is CASSLGYRDYSTDTQYF.

This chain joins TRBV10-1 and TRBJ1-1; 7 nucleotides align to TRBD1. Germline V gene sequence: CDR1 WNHNN, CDR2 SYGVQD (reference sequence). Trimming removed 0 bases from V and 9 bases from J; junction bases left unmatched: 7. The CDR3 spans 14 residues. The CDR3 DNA is TGCGCCAGCAGTGAGTCCGGGACAGCCGGAAAAGCTTTCTTT. Translated: CASSESGTAGKAFF.

This sequence joins TRBV5-1 and TRBJ1-3, with 9 bases identical to TRBD1. The CDR3 is made up of 17 amino acids. The V and J ends lost 4 bases and 1 base, in that order; junction bases with no gene match: 9. CDR1 and CDR2 (germline): SGHRS, YFSETQ. The CDR3 region has the DNA TGCGCCAGCAGCCAGGGACAGGGTTCGAGGTCTGGAAACACCATATATTTT. Amino acid sequence: CASSQGQGSRSGNTIYF. Full variable domain (outside the CDR3, taken from reference TRBV5-1 and TRBJ1-3): KAGVTQTPRYLIKTRGQQVTLSCSPISGHRSVSWYQQTPGQGLQFLFEYFSETQRNKGNFPGRFSGRQFSNSRSEMNVSTLELGDSALYLCASSQGQGSRSGNTIYFGEGSWLTVV.

The chain has TRBV28 and TRBJ2-2; D remains unclear. There are 10 residues in the CDR3. In germline, CDR1 is MDHEN, CDR2 SYDVKM. The V end was cut by 11 bases, the J end by 7 bases, with 8 bases between. The CDR3, as DNA: TGTGCCTCTGGCGGCGGGGAGCTGTTTTTT. Translation gives CASGGGELFF.

This chain links TRBV12-5 with TRBJ2-3; 8 bases match TRBD1. Germline V gene data show CDR1 as LGHNT and CDR2 as FRNRAP. V lost 1 base, J lost 3 bases, and 9 bases stayed unmatched. This CDR3 is built from 17 residues. The CDR3 DNA reads as TGTGCTAGTGGTTTGGCCCAGGGCAGGGGGCCGACAGATACGCAGTATTTT. This gives the protein CASGLAQGRGPTDTQYF.

This clone is termed medium-sized. This chain links TRBV10-3 with TRBJ2-7, with TRBD2 identical over 9 bases. This CDR3 comprises 16 residues. The V and J ends lost 2 bases and 4 bases, in that order; junction bases with no gene match: 9. Germline-derived CDR1 and CDR2 are ENHRY and SYGVKD. CDR3 amino acids: CAISELAGLAHYEQYF. DNA for the CDR3: TGTGCCATCAGTGAGCTCGCCGGACTAGCGCATTACGAGCAGTACTTC.

The chain is built from TRBV19 and TRBJ1-2; 9 bases agree with TRBD1. Germline-derived CDR1 and CDR2 are LNHDA and SQIVND (reference sequence). The CDR3 sequence is 14 residues long. The J segment lost 7 bases and the V segment lost 6 bases, leaving 9 bases of the junction unmatched. The CDR3 DNA reads as TGTGCCAGTAGGGAGGACAGGGGAGTAAGTGGCTACACCTTC. Amino acids: CASREDRGVSGYTF. The whole variable domain, filled in from reference TRBV19 and TRBJ1-2, reads DGGITQSPKYLFRKEGQNVTLSCEQNLNHDAMYWYRQDPGQGLRLIYYSQIVNDFQKGDIAEGYSVSREKKESFPLTVTSAQKNPTAFYLCASREDRGVSGYTFGSGTRLTVV.

The gene calls are TRBV19 and TRBJ1-4; 10 nucleotides agree with TRBD1. CDR1 is LNHDA, CDR2 SQIVND, per germline (reference sequence). V lost 6 bases and J lost 8; bases outside the gene matches: 9. This CDR3 comprises 15 residues. The CDR3 region is CASRRQGARDEKLFF. CDR3 DNA sequence: TGTGCCAGTAGAAGACAGGGGGCGAGGGACGAAAAACTGTTTTTT.